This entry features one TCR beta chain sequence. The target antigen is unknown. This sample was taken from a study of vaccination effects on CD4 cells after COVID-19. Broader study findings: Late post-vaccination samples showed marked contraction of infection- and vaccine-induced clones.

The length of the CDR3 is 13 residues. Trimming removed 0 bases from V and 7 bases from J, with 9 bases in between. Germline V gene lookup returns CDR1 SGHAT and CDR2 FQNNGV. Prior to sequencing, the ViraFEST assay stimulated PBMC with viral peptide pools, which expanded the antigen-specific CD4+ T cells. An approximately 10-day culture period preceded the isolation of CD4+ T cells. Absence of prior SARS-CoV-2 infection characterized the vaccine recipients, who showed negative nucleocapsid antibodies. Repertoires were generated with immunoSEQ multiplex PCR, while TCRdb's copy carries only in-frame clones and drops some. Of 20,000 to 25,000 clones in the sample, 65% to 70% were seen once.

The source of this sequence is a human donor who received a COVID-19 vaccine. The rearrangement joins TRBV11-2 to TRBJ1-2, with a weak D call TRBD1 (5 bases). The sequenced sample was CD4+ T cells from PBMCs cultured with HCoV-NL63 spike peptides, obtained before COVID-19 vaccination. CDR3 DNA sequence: TGTGCCAGCAGCTTAGATGGGCAGGGTGGCTACACCTTC. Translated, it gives CASSLDGQGGYTF.